These T cell receptor beta chains were read from a single sample in a study of cytomegalovirus exposure and HLA in healthy donors. Assay used: immunoSEQ multiplex PCR; TCRdb lists only in-frame clones, some missing. The sample consists of about 210,000 clones, about 75% of them appearing once. The specimen sequenced was PBMCs. The receptors were gathered from a male donor in good health and CMV-seronegative. Each CDR3 is given with its conserved first and last residue. Fields, in order: J gene, D gene, clone size, V gene, CDR3 protein, CDR3 DNA. A D gene is named only where the DNA matches it firmly. Only some rows state a clone size, as once, few, many or a class for expanded clones.

>TRBJ1-1|TRBD1|few|TRBV10-3
CAISESRDRGAEAFF
TGTGCCATCAGTGAGTCTCGGGACAGGGGAGCTGAAGCTTTCTTT
>TRBJ2-1|-|-|TRBV7-3
CASSLTQGSYNEQFF
TGTGCCAGCAGCTTAACCCAGGGGAGTTACAATGAGCAGTTCTTC
>TRBJ2-5|-|-|TRBV7-2
CASSQDSETYQETQYF
TGTGCCAGCAGCCAAGACAGCGAAACGTACCAAGAGACCCAGTACTTC
>TRBJ1-5|-|-|TRBV9
CASSPGTHDRPQHF
TGTGCCAGCAGCCCCGGGACTCACGATCGGCCCCAGCATTTT
>TRBJ1-2|TRBD1|-|TRBV25-1
CASSDSNRGAYGYTF
TGTGCCAGCAGTGATTCCAACAGGGGGGCCTATGGCTACACCTTC
>TRBJ2-2|-|-|TRBV7-2
CASSHPGTGELFF
TGTGCCAGCAGCCACCCAGGGACCGGGGAGCTGTTTTTT
>TRBJ2-3|-|-|TRBV27
CASGRQSPVTDTQYF
TGTGCCAGCGGCCGACAGAGTCCTGTCACAGATACGCAGTATTTT
>TRBJ1-5|TRBD1|-|TRBV27
CASSLSSPGQGATGQPQHF
TGTGCCAGCAGTTTATCCTCCCCGGGACAGGGGGCGACGGGCCAGCCCCAGCATTTT
>TRBJ2-1|TRBD1|-|TRBV5-5
CASSARGQGINEQFF
TGTGCCAGCAGCGCCAGGGGACAGGGTATCAATGAGCAGTTCTTC
>TRBJ1-1|TRBD1|once|TRBV7-2
CASRSGGSGTEAFF
TGTGCCAGCAGGTCAGGGGGCTCGGGCACTGAAGCTTTCTTT
>TRBJ2-7|-|-|TRBV30
CAWSPGTILGEQYF
TGTGCCTGGAGTCCGGGAACCATATTGGGTGAGCAGTACTTC
>TRBJ2-7|-|-|TRBV15
CATSFTDAYEQYF
TGTGCCACCTCGTTTACAGACGCCTACGAGCAGTACTTC
>TRBJ2-5|-|-|TRBV9
CASSVSGWETQYF
TGTGCCAGCAGCGTGTCGGGGTGGGAGACCCAGTACTTC
>TRBJ2-7|TRBD1|once|TRBV7-9
CASSLLAGTGTYEQYF
TGTGCCAGCAGCTTACTGGCCGGGACAGGGACTTACGAGCAGTACTTC
>TRBJ2-3|TRBD2|-|TRBV7-8
CASSLLAASTDTQYF
TGTGCCAGCAGCCTTCTAGCGGCTAGCACAGATACGCAGTATTTT
>TRBJ2-3|-|-|TRBV7-2
CASRFNPGESSTDTQYF
TGTGCCAGCAGATTCAACCCCGGAGAATCTAGCACAGATACGCAGTATTTT
>TRBJ1-1|TRBD1|-|TRBV6-5
CASSYDRGRTEAFF
TGTGCCAGCAGTTACGACAGGGGGCGAACTGAAGCTTTCTTT
>TRBJ2-7|TRBD2|few|TRBV15
CATQGTSGAYEQYF
TGTGCCACCCAAGGGACTAGCGGGGCTTACGAGCAGTACTTC
>TRBJ2-2|TRBD2|once|TRBV7-7
CASSETSGSLTGELFF
TGTGCTAGCAGCGAGACTAGCGGGTCCCTCACCGGGGAGCTGTTTTTT
>TRBJ2-7|-|-|TRBV6-9
CASSPRFEQYF
TGTGCCAGCAGTCCGCGGTTCGAGCAGTACTTC
>TRBJ1-2|TRBD1|-|TRBV18
CASSPGQGYGYTF
TGTGCCAGCTCACCGGGACAGGGCTATGGCTACACCTTC
>TRBJ2-3|TRBD1|-|TRBV11-3
CASSLGRGQGAWTDTQYF
TGTGCCAGCAGCTTAGGTCGGGGACAGGGGGCTTGGACAGATACGCAGTATTTT
>TRBJ2-7|-|few|TRBV6-1
CASSEDRTYEQYF
TGTGCCAGCAGTGAAGACAGGACCTACGAGCAGTACTTC
>TRBJ2-6|TRBD1|-|TRBV6-5
CASSRTGRGANVLTF
TGTGCCAGCAGTAGGACAGGGAGAGGGGCCAACGTCCTGACTTTC
>TRBJ2-4|-|-|TRBV6-5
CASPLPPNNIQYF
TGTGCCAGCCCCCTTCCCCCTAATAACATTCAGTACTTC
>TRBJ2-7|-|-|TRBV6-5
CASSRLGGYEQYF
TGTGCCAGCAGTCGACTGGGGGGCTACGAGCAGTACTTC
>TRBJ2-7|TRBD2|-|TRBV14
CASSFTGTNFYEQYF
TGTGCCAGCAGCTTCACCGGGACTAATTTCTACGAGCAGTACTTC
>TRBJ2-1|TRBD1|-|TRBV9
CASSVWAGGDEQFF
TGTGCCAGCAGCGTATGGGCAGGGGGCGATGAGCAGTTCTTC
>TRBJ2-5|-|-|TRBV7-2
CASSFRVGSTEETQYF
TGTGCCAGCAGCTTTAGGGTCGGGAGCACCGAAGAGACCCAGTACTTC
>TRBJ2-1|-|-|TRBV6-1
CASSEWRTYNEQFF
TGTGCCAGCAGTGAGTGGCGGACCTACAATGAGCAGTTCTTC
>TRBJ2-2|TRBD2|-|TRBV11-2
CASSSTSGRIGELFF
TGTGCCAGCAGCTCGACTAGCGGGAGGATCGGGGAGCTGTTTTTT
>TRBJ2-7|TRBD2|once|TRBV28
CASSSPGGSVEQYF
TGTGCCAGCAGTTCCCCGGGGGGGTCTGTCGAGCAGTACTTC
>TRBJ1-2|-|-|TRBV9
CASSVGQDEGYTF
TGTGCCAGCAGCGTAGGACAGGACGAGGGCTACACCTTC
>TRBJ2-7|-|-|TRBV28
CASKLDIDYEQYF
TGTGCCAGCAAGCTGGACATAGACTACGAGCAGTACTTC
>TRBJ1-2|-|-|TRBV30
CAWSVTTNYGYTF
TGTGCCTGGAGTGTAACAACCAACTATGGCTACACCTTC
>TRBJ1-2|TRBD1|-|TRBV7-8
CASSLLRQGANGYTF
TGTGCCAGCAGCTTATTACGACAGGGGGCGAATGGCTACACCTTC
>TRBJ1-1|TRBD1|-|TRBV11-2
CASSLARDRAFF
TGTGCCAGCAGCTTGGCCCGGGACAGAGCTTTCTTT
>TRBJ2-5|-|few|TRBV27
CASSPHYREETQYF
TGTGCCAGCAGTCCGCATTACAGGGAAGAGACCCAGTACTTC
>TRBJ2-3|-|-|TRBV7-2
CASSSHSGGTDTQYF
TGTGCCAGCAGCTCTCACTCTGGAGGTACAGATACGCAGTATTTT
>TRBJ1-2|TRBD1|-|TRBV27
CASHPTGVGNYGYTF
TGTGCCAGCCACCCGACAGGGGTGGGTAACTATGGCTACACCTTC
>TRBJ2-2|-|-|TRBV5-4
CASSLGHAVNTGELFF
TGTGCCAGCAGCCTGGGACACGCCGTGAACACCGGGGAGCTGTTTTTT
>TRBJ1-3|-|-|TRBV7-8
CASSLSPGWGNTIYF
TGTGCCAGCAGCTTATCCCCAGGGTGGGGAAACACCATATATTTT
>TRBJ2-3|-|-|TRBV7-9
CASSPGTPKGTDTQYF
TGTGCCAGCAGCCCCGGGACACCCAAAGGCACAGATACGCAGTATTTT
>TRBJ1-1|-|-|TRBV6-4
CASSGREGKQVNTEAFF
TGTGCCAGCAGTGGTAGGGAGGGGAAGCAGGTGAACACTGAAGCTTTCTTT
>TRBJ1-1|-|-|TRBV10-3
CAISVTAGNTEAFF
TGTGCCATCAGTGTTACGGCGGGGAACACTGAAGCTTTCTTT
>TRBJ2-3|TRBD2|-|TRBV4-3
CASSQNLGTSGSSDTQYF
TGCGCCAGCAGCCAAAACCTGGGGACTAGCGGGAGCTCAGATACGCAGTATTTT
>TRBJ1-1|TRBD1|-|TRBV5-5
CASSPAGQGATAFF
TGTGCCAGCAGCCCCGCCGGACAGGGGGCAACTGCTTTCTTT
>TRBJ2-1|-|-|TRBV5-5
CASSLGRTTYNEQFF
TGTGCCAGCAGCTTGGGCAGGACAACCTACAATGAGCAGTTCTTC
>TRBJ2-1|-|-|TRBV4-3
CASSQQLVLSSYNEQFF
TGCGCCAGCAGCCAACAACTAGTTCTGAGCTCCTACAATGAGCAGTTCTTC
>TRBJ1-1|TRBD1|-|TRBV10-3
CATGGDSPMNTEAFF
TGTGCCACGGGGGGGGACAGCCCCATGAACACTGAAGCTTTCTTT
>TRBJ1-5|-|-|TRBV5-6
CASSLGVYRANQPQHF
TGTGCCAGCAGCTTGGGGGTCTACAGGGCGAATCAGCCCCAGCATTTT
>TRBJ1-1|-|-|TRBV29-1
CSVGRAPGDTEAFF
TGCAGCGTTGGCCGGGCGCCCGGGGACACTGAAGCTTTCTTT
>TRBJ1-6|-|once|TRBV10-3
CAISGRDNSPLHF
TGTGCCATCAGCGGGCGGGATAATTCACCCCTCCACTTT